The 5 T cell receptor beta chains given below trace back to one sample, sequenced in a study of graft-versus-host responses after intestinal transplantation. The antigens these receptors bind are not known. TCRdb's copy holds only in-frame clones and misses some; the assay was immunoSEQ multiplex PCR. The repertoire consists of about 110,000 clones, with roughly 87% occurring once and the leading ten covering about 0.75%. Material: unstimulated CD4+ T cells sorted from spleen or lymph node cells, obtained before transplant. All receptors derive from a human donor who was the organ donor for an intestinal transplant.

As concerns this clone: One end of the junction is discordant with germline, which a read error may explain. The chain employs TRBV5-5 and TRBJ1-3, with a tentative D call TRBD1 (6 bases). The CDR3 is made up of 16 amino acids. Germline V gives CDR1 SGHKS, CDR2 YYEKEE (reference sequence). CDR3 nucleotides: TGTGCCAGCAGCCTCCTTCGGGGGCGAGCTGGAAACACCACATATTTT. It yields the protein CASSLLRGRAGNTTYF.

J is TRBJ2-5 and V is TRBV5-5; D uncertain. V was clipped by 3 bases and J by 0 bases, with 3 bases between them. The V gene's germline CDR1 is SGHKS and CDR2 YYEKEE (reference sequence). The CDR3 is 12 amino acids. CDR3 sequence (DNA): TGTGCCAGCAGCTACAACCAAGAGACCCAGTACTTC. Its translation is CASSYNQETQYF.

This clone was found a few times. V is TRBV6-1 and J is TRBJ1-6; tentative D call: TRBD1 (5 bases). The V end was cut by 1 base, the J end by 0 bases, with 7 bases between. The CDR3 is 16 residues long. Germline loops: CDR1 MNHNS, CDR2 SASEGT. This CDR3 is CASSEGGYSYNSPLHF. The CDR3 coding sequence is TGTGCCAGCAGTGAAGGGGGGTACTCCTATAATTCACCCCTCCACTTT.

V and J are TRBV30 and TRBJ2-3, with D hard to call. The CDR3 extends over 14 amino acids. Trimming removed 2 bases at V and 10 bases at J, with 19 bases between. Germline CDR1 reads GTSNPN; CDR2 reads SVGIG (reference sequence). CDR3 in amino acids: CAWSKGSSLLSQYF. The DNA of the CDR3 is TGTGCCTGGAGTAAGGGATCATCCCTCCTTTCGCAGTATTTT. Full variable domain (rest looked up from reference TRBV30 and TRBJ2-3): SQTIHQWPATLVQPVGSPLSLECTVEGTSNPNLYWYRQAAGRGLQLLFYSVGIGQISSEVPQNLSASRPQDRQFILSSKKLLLSDSGFYLCAWSKGSSLLSQYFGPGTRLTVL.

V usage is TRBV7-3 and J usage is TRBJ2-7; 9 bases are shared with TRBD2. The V and J ends lost 5 bases and 7 bases, in that order; junction bases with no gene match: 12. The CDR3 is made up of 15 amino acids. Germline V CDR1 and CDR2: SGHTA, FQGTGA. For the CDR3, the DNA is TGTGCCAGCAGCCCGCAACTAGCGGGTCCTCAGGAGCAGTACTTC. Residues: CASSPQLAGPQEQYF.